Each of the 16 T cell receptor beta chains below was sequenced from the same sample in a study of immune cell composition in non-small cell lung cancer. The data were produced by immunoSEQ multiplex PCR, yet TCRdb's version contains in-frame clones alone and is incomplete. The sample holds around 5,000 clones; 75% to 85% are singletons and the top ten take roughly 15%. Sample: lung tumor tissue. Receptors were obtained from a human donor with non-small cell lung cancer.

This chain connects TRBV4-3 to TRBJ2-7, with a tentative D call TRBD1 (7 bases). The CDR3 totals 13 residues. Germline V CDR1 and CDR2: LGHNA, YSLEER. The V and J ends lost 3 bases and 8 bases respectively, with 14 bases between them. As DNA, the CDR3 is TGCGCCAGCAGCCATGCACAGGGGAGGCAGCAGTACTTC. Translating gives CASSHAQGRQQYF.

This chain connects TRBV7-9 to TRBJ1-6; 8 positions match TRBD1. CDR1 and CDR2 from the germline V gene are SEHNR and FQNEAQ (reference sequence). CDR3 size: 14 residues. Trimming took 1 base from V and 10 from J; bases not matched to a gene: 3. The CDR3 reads CASSLDRGESPLHF. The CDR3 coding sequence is TGTGCCAGCAGCTTAGACAGGGGGGAATCACCCCTCCACTTT.

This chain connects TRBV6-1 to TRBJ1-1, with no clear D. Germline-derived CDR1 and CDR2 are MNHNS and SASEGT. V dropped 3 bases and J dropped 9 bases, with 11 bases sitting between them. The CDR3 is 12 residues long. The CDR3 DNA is TGTGCCAGCAGTGATTGGGCAGAGAAAGCTTTCTTT. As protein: CASSDWAEKAFF.

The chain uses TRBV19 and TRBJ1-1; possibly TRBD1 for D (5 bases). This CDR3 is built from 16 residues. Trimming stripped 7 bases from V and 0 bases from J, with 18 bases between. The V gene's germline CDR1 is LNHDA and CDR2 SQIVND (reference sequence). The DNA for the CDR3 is TGTGCCAGTACCAAAAGGGGTGGAGGGATGAACACTGAAGCTTTCTTT. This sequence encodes CASTKRGGGMNTEAFF.

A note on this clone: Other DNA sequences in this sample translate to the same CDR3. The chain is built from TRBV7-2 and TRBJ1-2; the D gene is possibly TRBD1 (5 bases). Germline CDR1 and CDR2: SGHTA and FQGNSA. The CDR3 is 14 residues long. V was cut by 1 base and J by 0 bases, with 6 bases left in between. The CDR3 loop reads CASSLGGTNYGYTF. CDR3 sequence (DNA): TGTGCCAGCAGCTTAGGGGGCACTAACTATGGCTACACCTTC.

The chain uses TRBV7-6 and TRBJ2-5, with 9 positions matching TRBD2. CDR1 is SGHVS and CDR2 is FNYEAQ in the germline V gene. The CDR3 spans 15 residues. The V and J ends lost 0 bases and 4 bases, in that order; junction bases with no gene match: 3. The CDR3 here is CASSLAASGVETQYF. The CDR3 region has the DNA TGTGCCAGCAGCTTAGCGGCTAGCGGGGTAGAGACCCAGTACTTC.

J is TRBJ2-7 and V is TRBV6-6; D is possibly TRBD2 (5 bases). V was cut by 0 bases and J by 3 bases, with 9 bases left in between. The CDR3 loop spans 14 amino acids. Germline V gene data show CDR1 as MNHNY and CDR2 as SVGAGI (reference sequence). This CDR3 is CASSYSGDYYEQYF. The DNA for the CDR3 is TGTGCCAGCAGTTACTCTGGAGACTACTACGAGCAGTACTTC.

This CDR3 reads CASSLDRVDEKLFF. DNA for the CDR3: TGTGCCAGCAGCTTGGACAGGGTCGATGAAAAACTGTTTTTT. The chain couples TRBV5-8 to TRBJ1-4, with D possibly matching TRBD1 (6 bases). The CDR3 consists of 14 residues. Germline CDR1 and CDR2: SGHTS and YDEGEE. Trimming cost V 0 bases and J 6 bases, with 9 bases left between them.

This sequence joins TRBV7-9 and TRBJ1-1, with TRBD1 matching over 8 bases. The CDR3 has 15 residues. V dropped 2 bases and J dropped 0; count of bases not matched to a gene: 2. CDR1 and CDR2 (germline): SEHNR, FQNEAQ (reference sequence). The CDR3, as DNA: TGTGCCAGCAGCTTACGGACAGGGTTGAACACTGAAGCTTTCTTT. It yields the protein CASSLRTGLNTEAFF. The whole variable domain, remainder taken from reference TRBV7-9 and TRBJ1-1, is DTGVSQNPRHKITKRGQNVTFRCDPISEHNRLYWYRQTLGQGPEFLTYFQNEAQLEKSRLLSDRFSAERPKGSFSTLEIQRTEQGDSAMYLCASSLRTGLNTEAFFGQGTRLTVV.

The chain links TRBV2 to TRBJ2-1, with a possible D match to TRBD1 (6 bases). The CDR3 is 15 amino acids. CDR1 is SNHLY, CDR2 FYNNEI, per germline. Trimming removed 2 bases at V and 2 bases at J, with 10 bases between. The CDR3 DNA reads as TGTGCCAGCAGTGAATTACCAGGGGCCTACAATGAGCAGTTCTTC. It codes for CASSELPGAYNEQFF.

The CDR3 region has the DNA TGTGCCAGCAGCCTCCCCGGGACAGGGCCCACAGATACGCAGTATTTT. Translating gives CASSLPGTGPTDTQYF. V is TRBV11-3 and J is TRBJ2-3; 9 bases line up with TRBD1. The V segment lost 5 bases and the J segment 2 bases; nucleotides outside the gene matches: 8. CDR3 length equals 16 residues. From germline, CDR1 is SGHNT and CDR2 YENEEA.

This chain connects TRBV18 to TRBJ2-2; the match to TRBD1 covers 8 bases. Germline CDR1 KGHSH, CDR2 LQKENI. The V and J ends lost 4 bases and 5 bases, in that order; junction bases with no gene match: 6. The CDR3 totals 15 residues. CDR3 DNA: TGTGCCAGCTCACGGGCAGGGGGCGCGACCGGGGAGCTGTTTTTT. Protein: CASSRAGGATGELFF.

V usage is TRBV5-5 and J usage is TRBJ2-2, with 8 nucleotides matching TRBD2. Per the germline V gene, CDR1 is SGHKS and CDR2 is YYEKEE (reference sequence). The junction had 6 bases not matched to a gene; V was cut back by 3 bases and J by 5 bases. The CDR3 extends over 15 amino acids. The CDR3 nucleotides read TGTGCCAGCAGCTCCGCGGGAGGCTGGACCGGGGAGCTGTTTTTT. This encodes CASSSAGGWTGELFF. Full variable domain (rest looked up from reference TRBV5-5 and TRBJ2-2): DAGVTQSPTHLIKTRGQQVTLRCSPISGHKSVSWYQQVLGQGPQFIFQYYEKEERGRGNFPDRFSARQFPNYSSELNVNALLLGDSALYLCASSSAGGWTGELFFGEGSRLTVL.

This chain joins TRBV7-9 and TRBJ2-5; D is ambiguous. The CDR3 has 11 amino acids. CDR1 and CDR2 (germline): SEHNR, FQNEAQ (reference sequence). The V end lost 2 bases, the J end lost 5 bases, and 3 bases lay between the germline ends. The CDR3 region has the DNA TGTGCCAGCAGCTTAACTGAGACCCAGTACTTC. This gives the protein CASSLTETQYF.

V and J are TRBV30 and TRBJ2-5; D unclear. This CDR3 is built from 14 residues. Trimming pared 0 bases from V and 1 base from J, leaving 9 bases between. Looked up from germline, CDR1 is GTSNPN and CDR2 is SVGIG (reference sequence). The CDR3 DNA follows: TGTGCCTGGAGTGTAGGTAGCTTCCAAGAGACCCAGTACTTC. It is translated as CAWSVGSFQETQYF.

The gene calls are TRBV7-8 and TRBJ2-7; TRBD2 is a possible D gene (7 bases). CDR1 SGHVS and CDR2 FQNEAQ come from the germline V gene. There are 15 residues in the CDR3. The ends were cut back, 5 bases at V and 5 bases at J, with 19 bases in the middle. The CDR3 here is CASSEMGRGRNEQYF. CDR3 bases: TGTGCCAGCAGCGAGATGGGGCGGGGGCGCAACGAGCAGTACTTC.